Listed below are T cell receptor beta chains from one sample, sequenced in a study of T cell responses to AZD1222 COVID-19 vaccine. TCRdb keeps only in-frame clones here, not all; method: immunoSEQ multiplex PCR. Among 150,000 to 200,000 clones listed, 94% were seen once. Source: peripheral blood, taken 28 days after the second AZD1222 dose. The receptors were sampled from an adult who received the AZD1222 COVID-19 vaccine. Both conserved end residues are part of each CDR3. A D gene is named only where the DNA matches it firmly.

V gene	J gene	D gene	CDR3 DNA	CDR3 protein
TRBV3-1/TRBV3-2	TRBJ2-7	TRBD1	TGTGCCAGCAGCCAACCTGGTACAGGGGGCTACGAGCAGTACTTC	CASSQPGTGGYEQYF
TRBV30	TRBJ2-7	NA	TGTGCCTGGAGTGTGCTGCGGCCCTACGAGCAGTACTTC	CAWSVLRPYEQYF
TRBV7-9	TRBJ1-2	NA	TGTGCCAGCAGCTTAGCCTCGGGCGAGCGTGACTATGGCTACACCTTC	CASSLASGERDYGYTF
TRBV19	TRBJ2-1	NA	TGTGCCAGTAGTATAGTGTCGGGTATCAATGAGCAGTTCTTC	CASSIVSGINEQFF
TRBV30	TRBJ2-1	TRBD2	TGTGCCTGGACCTACACGGGGGGAGGCTCCTACAATGAGCAGTTCTTC	CAWTYTGGGSYNEQFF
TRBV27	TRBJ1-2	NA	TGTGCCAGCACCCGAAAACCCGGCGCGGGTTGGGGCTACACCTTC	CASTRKPGAGWGYTF
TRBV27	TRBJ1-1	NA	TGTGCCAGCAGTCCACCGAGGGGGAGGAACACTGAAGCTTTCTTT	CASSPPRGRNTEAFF
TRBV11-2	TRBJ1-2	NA	TGTGCCAGCAGCTTGGCATACAAAGATCCGATGGGCACCTTC	CASSLAYKDPMGTF
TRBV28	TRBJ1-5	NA	TGTGCCAGCAGCACGGGACCGAACCTGAATCAGCCCCAGCATTTT	CASSTGPNLNQPQHF
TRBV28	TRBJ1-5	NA	TGTGCCAGCACTCCTACCCCAGATACAGGGAATCAGCCCCAGCATTTT	CASTPTPDTGNQPQHF
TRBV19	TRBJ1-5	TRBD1	TGTGCCAGTAGTGGGACAGGTCGGCAGCCCCAGCATTTT	CASSGTGRQPQHF
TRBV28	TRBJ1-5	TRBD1	TGTGCCAGCAGGTCGGGACAGGGGGAGGCTCAGCCCCAGCATTTT	CASRSGQGEAQPQHF
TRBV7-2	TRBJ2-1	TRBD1	TGTGCCAGCAGCACCCAAGGGGGCGCAAATGAGCAGTTCTTC	CASSTQGGANEQFF
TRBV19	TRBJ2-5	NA	TGTGCCAGTAGCCCCCGGGGGCGGGGGGAGACCCAGTACTTC	CASSPRGRGETQYF
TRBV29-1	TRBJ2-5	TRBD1	TGCAGCGTTGGGGGACAGGGTACCCAAGAGACCCAGTACTTC	CSVGGQGTQETQYF
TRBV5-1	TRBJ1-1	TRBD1	TGCGCCAGCGGCCTGACAGGGGGCCCTACTGAAGCTTTCTTT	CASGLTGGPTEAFF
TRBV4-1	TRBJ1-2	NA	TGCGCCAGCAGCCCTAAAACAAACTATGGCTACACCTTC	CASSPKTNYGYTF
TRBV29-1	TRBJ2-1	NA	TGCAGCCAAAGCCTTAGCGCCTCCTACAATGAGCAGTTCTTC	CSQSLSASYNEQFF